This TCR beta chain was profiled in a study of cytomegalovirus exposure and HLA in healthy donors. After removal of 3 bases from V and 5 bases from J, the junction contained 9 bases not matched to a gene. CDR3 size: 15 residues. CDR1 LGHNA and CDR2 YSLEER come from the germline V gene. Worth noting for this clone: Its cognate antigen is unknown.

Study-level points and caveats: Follow-up analysis seemed to connect common viral pathogens with several of the most significant clusters identified. Analysis performed later showed TCR beta chains linked to HLA being more clonally expanded than equally common others.

With 60 Vbeta and 13 Jbeta primers, the PCR was carried out. TCRdb's copy holds only in-frame clones and misses some; the assay was immunoSEQ multiplex PCR. Altogether just over 150,000 clones are present, roughly 85% being singletons, with the ten largest covering roughly 2.1%. This TCR derives from a man between 18 and 35 years old in good health and CMV-seropositive. Sequencing was done on a sample of PBMCs. This chain links TRBV4-3 with TRBJ2-5; TRBD1 aligns across 7 bases. CDR3 sequence: CASSQMTGNLETQYF. DNA for the CDR3: TGCGCCAGCAGCCAGATGACAGGGAACCTGGAGACCCAGTACTTC.